The sequence of this T cell receptor (beta chain) was determined in a study of T-cell memory formation after mild COVID-19. Trimming took 6 bases from V and 4 from J; bases not matched to a gene: 11. The CDR3 loop spans 16 amino acids. Germline assignment: CDR1 MNHNY and CDR2 SVGAGI (reference sequence). TCRdb re-called the 5' RACE reads through MiXCR, storing one row per CDR3 protein. Of 500,000 to 650,000 distinct CDR3 sequences listed, roughly 21% are singletons. This clonotype was picked up a small number of times. The sequence was collected from an adult woman who had mild COVID-19 (a few samples of this study predate the infection). Cell type and time point are not known. V is TRBV6-6 and J is TRBJ2-3; 9 bases match TRBD2. Material for sequencing was PBMCs or a T cell subset sorted from them (not recorded which). The CDR3 here is CASSRLAAFSADTQYF. CDR3 DNA: TGTGCCAGCAGCAGACTAGCGGCCTTTAGCGCAGATACGCAGTATTTT.